This record looks at one TCR beta chain sequence and its context. Profiled with immunoSEQ multiplex PCR; TCRdb holds only in-frame clones, not every one. The sample includes about 37,000 clones, approximately 90% of them seen just once. The CDR3 is 15 amino acids. Germline loops: CDR1 SQVTM, CDR2 ANQGSEA. Between the trimmed V and J ends, which lost 2 bases and 4 bases, there was a span of 17 bases. As to time point: new active TB diagnosis, blood taken before or within 7 days of starting treatment. The data were taken from a study of T cells in tuberculosis. The receptor was derived from an adult with tuberculosis. The chain joins TRBV29-1 to TRBJ1-2, with TRBD1 as a possible D gene (5 bases). Here the sequenced sample was PBMCs, taken at tuberculosis diagnosis. In DNA, the CDR3 is TGCAGCGTTGAAACGTGGGTCTCGGGGGTCTATGGCTACACCTTC. This encodes CSVETWVSGVYGYTF.